Sequencing of this T cell receptor (beta chain) was carried out in a study of OX40 agonist ivuxolimab in advanced cancers. Sequencing was performed with immunoSEQ multiplex PCR; in TCRdb, only in-frame clones are kept and a portion is missing. The table records 100,000 to 130,000 clones, 85% to 95% of them present only once. Germline trimming cut 7 bases from V and 4 bases from J; bases unmatched to any gene: 13. Germline V gives CDR1 MGHDK, CDR2 SYGVNS. This CDR3 is built from 16 residues. The TCR comes from an adult with an advanced solid tumor such as melanoma, head and neck, liver or kidney cancer. The specimen comprised CD4+ or CD8+ T cells sorted from blood, sampled in a trial of the OX40 agonist ivuxolimab. The chain links TRBV25-1 to TRBJ1-3; TRBD1 aligns across 7 bases. The chain's CDR3 is CASTPNNRGGGNTIYF. CDR3 nucleotide sequence: TGTGCCAGCACCCCAAACAACAGGGGAGGGGGAAACACCATATATTTT.